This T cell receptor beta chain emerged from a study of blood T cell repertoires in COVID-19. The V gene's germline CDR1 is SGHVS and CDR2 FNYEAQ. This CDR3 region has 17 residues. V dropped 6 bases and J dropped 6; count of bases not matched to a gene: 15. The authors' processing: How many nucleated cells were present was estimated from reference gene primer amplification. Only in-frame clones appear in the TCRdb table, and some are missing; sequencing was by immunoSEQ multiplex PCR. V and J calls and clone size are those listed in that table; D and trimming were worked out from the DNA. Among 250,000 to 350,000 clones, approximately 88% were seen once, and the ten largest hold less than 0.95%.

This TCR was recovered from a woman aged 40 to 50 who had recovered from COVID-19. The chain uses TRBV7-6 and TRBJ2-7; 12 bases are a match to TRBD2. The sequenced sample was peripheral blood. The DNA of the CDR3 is TGTGCCAGCAGTTCCCTAGCGGGAGGGCCATGGGGGGGCGAGCAGTACTTC. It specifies CASSSLAGGPWGGEQYF.